This T cell receptor beta chain was found in a study of CD8+ T cells in alopecia areata. Germline-derived CDR1 and CDR2 are SGHRS and YFSETQ. The CDR3 extends over 14 amino acids. Trimming pared 4 bases from V and 4 bases from J, leaving 15 bases between. Sorting of CD4+ and CD8+ T cells was performed on PBMCs. Study outcomes and limitations: Relative to normal scalp, lesional scalp, especially alopecia totalis/universalis, showed higher clonality.

On this clone: The antigen is undetermined.

The authors extracted RNA and reverse transcribed it into cDNA as the sequencing template. Only in-frame clones appear in the TCRdb table, and some are missing; sequencing was by immunoSEQ multiplex PCR. The sample holds about 150,000 clones; around 47% are singletons and the top ten take roughly 7.5%. This sequence joins TRBV5-1 and TRBJ2-7, with D perhaps TRBD1 (6 bases). The sequence was obtained from a human donor with alopecia areata. Sequenced material: CD4+ T cells sorted from blood. Written as DNA, the CDR3 is TGCGCCAGCAGCCCGAAACAGGGAACGTACGAGCAGTACTTC. Translating it yields CASSPKQGTYEQYF. Full variable domain (remainder filled in from reference TRBV5-1 and TRBJ2-7): KAGVTQTPRYLIKTRGQQVTLSCSPISGHRSVSWYQQTPGQGLQFLFEYFSETQRNKGNFPGRFSGRQFSNSRSEMNVSTLELGDSALYLCASSPKQGTYEQYFGPGTRLTVT.